This T cell receptor beta chain was retrieved from a study of technical replicates of blood from several donors (dated by TCRdb to 2016 to 2017). The library was made by the immunoSEQ multiplex PCR assay. Entries here come from immuneACCESS through TCRdb and include only in-frame sequences with V and J called. Some clones fail to appear in such tables; in the studies checked, an unresolved V gene covers under half of the shortfall, and the cause of the remainder is unknown. In all, the sample holds some 80,000 clones, and 92% of those were seen once. The ten largest clones represent 0.25% to 0.3% of the sample. In regard to this clone: Which antigen it targets is not known. No much larger clonotype is one base removed from it; base qualities were not supplied.

From the cysteine up to the phenylalanine, the CDR3 has a length of 15 residues. The kept DNA is CDR3 alone, 45 bases in frame from the first base. In the germline V gene, CDR1 corresponds to SGHNT and CDR2 to YENEEA. V gives up 5 bases and J gives up 10 bases, and the segment between their germline ends measures 21 bases. Sequencing was done on a sample of T cells isolated from PBMCs. The rearrangement joined TRBV11-3 to TRBJ2-1; TRBD2 is perhaps the D gene, given 7 matching bases. The receptor's source is a human donor in good health. The DNA sequence is as follows: TGTGCCAGCAGCCCGTTAACGGGGGGCTTCAAGGAGCAGTTCTTC. Translated, it reads CASSPLTGGFKEQFF.